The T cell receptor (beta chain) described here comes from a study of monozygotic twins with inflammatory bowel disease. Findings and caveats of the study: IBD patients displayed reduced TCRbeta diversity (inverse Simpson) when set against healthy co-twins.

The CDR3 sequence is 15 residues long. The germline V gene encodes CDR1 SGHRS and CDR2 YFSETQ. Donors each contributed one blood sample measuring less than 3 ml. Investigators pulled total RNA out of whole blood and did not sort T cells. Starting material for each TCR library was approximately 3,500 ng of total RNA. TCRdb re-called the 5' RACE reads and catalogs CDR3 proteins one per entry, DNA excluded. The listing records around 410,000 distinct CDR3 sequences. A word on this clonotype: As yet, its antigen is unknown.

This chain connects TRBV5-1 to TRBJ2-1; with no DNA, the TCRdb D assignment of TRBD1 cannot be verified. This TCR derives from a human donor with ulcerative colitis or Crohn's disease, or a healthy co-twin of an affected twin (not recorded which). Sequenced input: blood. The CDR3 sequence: CASSLDSFPGGEQFF.